What follows are 2 T cell receptor beta chains derived from one specimen sequenced in a study of T cell responses to AZD1222 COVID-19 vaccine. Repertoires were generated with immunoSEQ multiplex PCR, while TCRdb's copy carries only in-frame clones and drops some. Found here are 130,000 to 150,000 clones, over 75% of them singletons; the top ten hold 5.4%. Sequencing was performed on peripheral blood, taken 28 days after the second dose of the MenACWY control vaccine. The receptors originated from an adult who received the MenACWY meningococcal vaccine as a control.

The J gene is TRBJ1-1, the V gene TRBV5-1; D possibly corresponds to TRBD1 (5 bases). The V end was cut by 3 bases, the J end by 3 bases, with 15 bases between. The CDR3 runs 15 residues. Germline V gene data show CDR1 as SGHRS and CDR2 as YFSETQ. Here the CDR3 DNA reads TGCGCCAGCAGCTCGGGACGGGGATGGGACACTGAAGCTTTCTTT. Its translation is CASSSGRGWDTEAFF.

The chain employs TRBV30 and TRBJ1-2; D is unclear. CDR1 is GTSNPN and CDR2 is SVGIG in the germline V gene (reference sequence). This CDR3 region has 12 residues. Trimming cost V 2 bases and J 7 bases, with 11 bases left between them. The CDR3 loop is CAWSRVWGGYTF. The CDR3 DNA reads as TGTGCCTGGAGTCGGGTATGGGGTGGCTACACCTTC.